This is a list of T cell receptor beta chains from one sample in a study of cytomegalovirus exposure and HLA in healthy donors. Here immunoSEQ multiplex PCR was the method, and the copy in TCRdb shows in-frame clones only, minus some. Of 250,000 to 350,000 clones in the sample, 70% to 90% were seen once. Sequencing was performed on PBMCs. These receptors all stem from a woman under 30 in good health and CMV-seronegative. Each CDR3 is given with its conserved first and last residue. The D gene is left open where the match is weak. Clone size is stated in some rows and not others, as once, few, many or a class when expanded.

TRBD2	.	TRBV2	TRBJ2-1	TGTGCCAGCACCGGAGCGGGAGGGACCTACAATGAGCAGTTCTTC	CASTGAGGTYNEQFF
TRBD1	.	TRBV5-1	TRBJ1-1	TGCGCCAGCAGTCAGACAGGGATGGGTGAAGCTTTCTTT	CASSQTGMGEAFF
TRBD2	.	TRBV6-1	TRBJ2-7	TGTGCCAGCAATCCGACTAGCGGGAGTCCCTACGAGCAGTACTTC	CASNPTSGSPYEQYF
.	.	TRBV25-1	TRBJ2-3	TGTGCCAGCAGTGATGGGACACTAAGCACAGATACGCAGTATTTT	CASSDGTLSTDTQYF
.	.	TRBV19	TRBJ2-1	TGTGCCAGTAGTATACGCCCGCGGGACAATGAGCAGTTCTTC	CASSIRPRDNEQFF
.	.	TRBV5-4	TRBJ1-6	TGTGCCAGCAGTCTTAGGGGCTCCTATAATTCACCCCTCCACTTT	CASSLRGSYNSPLHF
.	.	TRBV5-8	TRBJ1-1	TGTGCCAGCTCGCAGGCCAAGGGGACTGAAGCTTTCTTT	CASSQAKGTEAFF
.	.	TRBV25-1	TRBJ2-7	TGTGCCAGCAGTGGTGGGACTTTCTGGGGACGGGTCCACGAGCAGTACTTC	CASSGGTFWGRVHEQYF
TRBD1	once	TRBV7-3	TRBJ2-1	TGTGCCAGCAGCTCAGACAGGGGGCCCCCCTACAATGAGCAGTTCTTC	CASSSDRGPPYNEQFF
TRBD1	.	TRBV4-1	TRBJ1-3	TGCGCCAGCAGCCACGGACCGGGACAGGGAAGTTTGGGATCTGGAAACACCATATATTTT	CASSHGPGQGSLGSGNTIYF
TRBD2	.	TRBV30	TRBJ2-7	TGTGCCTGGACTAGCGGGAGTCGACCCTACGAGCAGTACTTC	CAWTSGSRPYEQYF
.	once	TRBV29-1	TRBJ2-5	TGCAGCGTTGGAAGGGGGGGCGATTTAGTTTTCTGGGAGACCCAGTACTTC	CSVGRGGDLVFWETQYF
TRBD2	once	TRBV27	TRBJ2-1	TGTGCCAGCAGCCCGAGCGGGAGTTTGTACAATGAGCAGTTCTTC	CASSPSGSLYNEQFF
.	.	TRBV30	TRBJ2-7	TGTGCCGGACTTGGAGGACCGGGCGAGCAGTACTTC	CAGLGGPGEQYF
TRBD2	.	TRBV2	TRBJ2-1	TGTGCCAGCAGTGATTCGAGACTAGCGGGATACCCCGACTCCTACAATGAGCAGTTCTTC	CASSDSRLAGYPDSYNEQFF
.	.	TRBV29-1	TRBJ2-7	TGCAGCGCGGGGGGGAGGGGGACAGCGGGGAATCGGGACTACGAGCAGTACTTC	CSAGGRGTAGNRDYEQYF
.	.	TRBV6-5	TRBJ1-2	TGTGCCAGCCAGGGTAACTATGGCTACACCTTC	CASQGNYGYTF
TRBD1	.	TRBV19	TRBJ2-7	TGTGCCACCAGGGGGACGGCAACCTACGAGCAGTACTTC	CATRGTATYEQYF
TRBD2	.	TRBV5-4	TRBJ2-7	TGTGCCAGCAGCTTGGCCAGCGGGAGTGGCGAGCAGTACTTC	CASSLASGSGEQYF
.	.	TRBV28	TRBJ1-5	TGTGCCAGCAGTCGCGGGCCCCCGGGTCAGCCCCAGCATTTT	CASSRGPPGQPQHF
TRBD2	.	TRBV7-6	TRBJ2-7	TGTGCCAGCAGCCCGGGCGGGGGGCCAACCTACGAGCAGTACTTC	CASSPGGGPTYEQYF
.	once	TRBV5-1	TRBJ2-3	TGCGCCAGCAGCTTGGACGCTAGCGGAGGAGGGGGGTTCGGCGATACGCAGTATTTT	CASSLDASGGGGFGDTQYF
TRBD1	once	TRBV2	TRBJ2-7	TGTGCCAGCACCACAGGGGCGCGAGACTACGAGCAGTACTTC	CASTTGARDYEQYF
TRBD1	.	TRBV6-5	TRBJ1-1	TGTGCCACCTCAACAGGGGTGAACACTGAAGCTTTCTTT	CATSTGVNTEAFF
.	.	TRBV6-1	TRBJ2-7	TGTGCCAGCGGAACAGGTAGTCGGCACGAGCAGTACTTC	CASGTGSRHEQYF
.	.	TRBV7-9	TRBJ2-1	TGTGCCAGCAGCTTCTCCTCCTACAATGAGCAGTTCTTC	CASSFSSYNEQFF
TRBD1	.	TRBV27	TRBJ2-7	TGTGCCAGCAGCGCTGGGGTAACCGGGACAGGAGCCTACGAGCAGTACTTC	CASSAGVTGTGAYEQYF
TRBD1	.	TRBV7-2	TRBJ2-1	TGTGCCAGCAGCCCCCAGGGACAGGGGGCATCTGAGCAGTTCTTC	CASSPQGQGASEQFF
TRBD2	.	TRBV9	TRBJ2-1	TGTGCCAGCAGCGGGCTGGGACTAGCCGTCAATGAGCAGTTCTTC	CASSGLGLAVNEQFF
.	once	TRBV5-1	TRBJ2-5	TGCGCCAGCAGCTTAGGGGCAGGTAAAGAGACCCAGTACTTC	CASSLGAGKETQYF
.	.	TRBV25-1	TRBJ2-7	TGTGCCAGCACCCAGGGTCTTCAACCCTACGAGCAGTACTTC	CASTQGLQPYEQYF
.	.	TRBV5-1	TRBJ1-2	TGCGCCAGCAGCAACCCCTCTTCGGCGGCCTCCTCCTATGGCTACACCTTC	CASSNPSSAASSYGYTF
TRBD1	.	TRBV2	TRBJ1-1	TGTGCCAGCAGTGAAGTGGTCAGGGGGATCGCTGAAGCTTTCTTT	CASSEVVRGIAEAFF
.	.	TRBV28	TRBJ2-2	TGTGCCAGCAGTTTAGTGTCAGGCACCGGGGAGCTGTTTTTT	CASSLVSGTGELFF
.	.	TRBV6-1	TRBJ1-2	TGTGCCAGCAGTGAAGCGCAAGAGATTTATGGCTACACCTTC	CASSEAQEIYGYTF
.	.	TRBV28	TRBJ1-3	TGTGCCAGCAGTTCAGTGGGGCTCGGAAACACCATATATTTT	CASSSVGLGNTIYF